This TCR beta chain comes out of a study of blood T cell repertoires in COVID-19. Study-wide context: Nucleic acid was either cDNA or gDNA, and it came from T cells, B-cell-depleted T cells, or PBMCs.

The age range of participants was 18 to 89 years, with residence in some 25 US areas. The V gene end was trimmed by 7 bases and the J gene end by 11 bases; junction bases not matched to a gene: 9. The CDR3 consists of 14 residues. Germline CDR1 is MNHEY and CDR2 is SMNVEV (reference sequence). Per the study methods: Estimated nucleated cell counts came from reference gene primer amplification. Some clones are missing from TCRdb's copy, which holds only in-frame ones; the method was immunoSEQ multiplex PCR. V and J calls and clone size come straight from that table; D and trimming were deduced from the DNA. This sample has some 250,000 clones, with around 92% found just once.

This clonotype was obtained from a woman between 25 and 40 years old with acute COVID-19. Sequencing input: PBMCs or T cells enriched from blood (not recorded which). This chain joins TRBV27 and TRBJ1-6; 9 bases are shared with TRBD1. This CDR3 is CASTPRTGVTPLHF. The CDR3 nucleotides are TGTGCCAGCACCCCCCGGACAGGGGTAACACCCCTCCACTTT.